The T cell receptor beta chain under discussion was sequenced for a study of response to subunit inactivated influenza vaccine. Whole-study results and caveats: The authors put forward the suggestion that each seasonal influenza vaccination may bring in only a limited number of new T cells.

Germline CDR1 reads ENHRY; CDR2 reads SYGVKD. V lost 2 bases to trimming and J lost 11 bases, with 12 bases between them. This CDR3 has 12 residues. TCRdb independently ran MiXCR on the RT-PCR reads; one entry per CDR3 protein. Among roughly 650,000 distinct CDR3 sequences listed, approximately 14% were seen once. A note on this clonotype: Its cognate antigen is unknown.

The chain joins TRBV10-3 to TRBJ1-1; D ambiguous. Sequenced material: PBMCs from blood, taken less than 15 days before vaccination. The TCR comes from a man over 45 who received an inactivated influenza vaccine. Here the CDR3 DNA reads TGTGCCATCAGTGAGACAGTCCCGGTGGCTTTCTTT. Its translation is CAISETVPVAFF.